The 16 T cell receptor beta chains in this list originate from one sample, sequenced in a study of response to subunit inactivated influenza vaccine. TCRdb ran MiXCR on the RT-PCR reads and lists one entry per CDR3 protein. The sample comprises approximately 500,000 distinct CDR3 sequences, approximately 14% of which are singletons, and around 10% rests with the top ten. Specimen: PBMCs from blood, collected about 13 days after vaccination. The source of these receptors is a man aged 50 to 60 who received an inactivated influenza vaccine.

This clonotype turned up a few times. This chain links TRBV6-6 with TRBJ2-5; maybe TRBD1 (6 bases). CDR1 and CDR2 from the germline V gene are MNHNY and SVGAGI (reference sequence). The CDR3 covers 13 residues. Between the trimmed V and J ends, which lost 2 bases and 4 bases, there was a span of 8 bases. The CDR3 spells CASSYMDRETQYF. The CDR3 DNA reads as TGTGCCAGCAGTTACATGGACAGAGAGACCCAGTACTTC.

In regard to this clonotype: Compared with germline, one end of the junction differs, possibly owing to a read error. The CDR3 is CASSLAGANTGDLFF. The CDR3 coding sequence is TGTGCCAGCAGCTTAGCCGGGGCGAACACCGGGGACCTGTTTTTT. The rearrangement joins TRBV7-9 to TRBJ2-2, with D possibly being TRBD1 or TRBD2 (5 bases each). CDR3 length: 15 residues. The germline gives CDR1 SEHNR, CDR2 FQNEAQ (reference sequence).

A few counts support this clonotype. V and J are TRBV6-1 and TRBJ1-1, with D unresolved. Looked up from germline, CDR1 is MNHNS and CDR2 is SASEGT. There are 13 residues in the CDR3. Trimming stripped 3 bases from V and 3 bases from J, with 8 bases between. The CDR3 region is CASSEVRDTEAFF. The CDR3 DNA reads TGTGCCAGCAGTGAGGTGAGGGACACTGAAGCTTTCTTT.

This clonotype was seen a handful of times. This sequence joins TRBV28 and TRBJ2-2, with D possibly matching TRBD1 (6 bases). The CDR3 length is 14 residues. The V end lost 5 bases, the J end lost 7 bases, and 14 bases lay between the germline ends. Germline lookup yields CDR1 MDHEN and CDR2 SYDVKM. CDR3 nucleotide sequence: TGTGCCAGCAGTCCCACAGGGAAGGGCGGGGAGCTGTTTTTT. It is translated as CASSPTGKGGELFF.

The chain has TRBV20-1 and TRBJ1-3; 7 nucleotides agree with TRBD1. The CDR3 is 13 residues long. The J segment lost 3 bases and the V segment lost 5 bases, leaving 4 bases of the junction unmatched. Germline V gene lookup returns CDR1 DFQATT and CDR2 SNEGSKA (reference sequence). The DNA of the CDR3 is TGCAGTGCTGAAGGGGGCGGTGGAAACACCATATATTTT. Translating gives CSAEGGGGNTIYF.

J is TRBJ1-5 and V is TRBV5-1; D is unresolved. Between the trimmed V and J ends, which lost 4 bases and 2 bases, there was a span of 13 bases. Germline V gene data show CDR1 as SGHRS and CDR2 as YFSETQ. The CDR3 has 15 amino acids. The CDR3 DNA reads as TGCGCCAGCAGCGTGGACTCCATGGGCAATCAGCCCCAGCATTTT. Protein: CASSVDSMGNQPQHF.

This clonotype has just a few counts. The chain couples TRBV6-1 to TRBJ2-2; 7 bases agree with TRBD2. CDR3 length: 16 amino acids. V shed 4 bases and J 1 base; nucleotides not matched to a gene: 6. The germline V gene encodes CDR1 MNHNS and CDR2 SASEGT. The CDR3 protein is CASSAPGTKNTGELFF. The CDR3 bases are TGTGCCAGCAGTGCCCCCGGGACTAAGAACACCGGGGAGCTGTTTTTT.

The CDR3 is CASSLGGTGGFNEQFF. As DNA, the CDR3 is TGTGCCAGCAGTTTAGGAGGGACAGGGGGCTTCAATGAGCAGTTCTTC. V and J are TRBV28 and TRBJ2-1, with 12 bases fitting TRBD1. The CDR3 length is 16 residues. V was pared by 2 bases and J by 6 bases, with 5 bases of the junction left unmatched. Germline loops: CDR1 MDHEN, CDR2 SYDVKM.

The chain employs TRBV11-1 and TRBJ2-4; 9 nucleotides align to TRBD1. CDR3 length: 18 amino acids. V lost 4 bases and J lost 2; bases outside the gene matches: 12. Germline-derived CDR1 and CDR2 are SGHAT and FQDESV (reference sequence). Here the CDR3 reads CASSWTTGGDYPKNIQYF. In DNA, the CDR3 is TGTGCCAGCAGCTGGACTACAGGGGGCGATTATCCCAAAAACATTCAGTACTTC.

The chain joins TRBV4-2 to TRBJ2-2, with 12 bases lining up with TRBD2. The CDR3 runs 17 residues. In germline, CDR1 is LGHNA, CDR2 YNFKEQ. The ends lost 4 bases at V and 2 bases at J; junction bases unmatched: 5. CDR3 sequence (DNA): TGTGCCAGCAGCCCCCCGGGACTAGCGGGCAACACCGGGGAGCTGTTTTTT. It codes for CASSPPGLAGNTGELFF.

This clonotype was recorded a few times. The V gene is TRBV5-1, the J gene TRBJ2-2; D possibly corresponds to TRBD1 (5 bases). CDR1 and CDR2 from the germline V gene are SGHRS and YFSETQ. The CDR3 is 15 amino acids. With 2 bases removed from V and 6 bases from J, the gap between germline ends came to 14 bases. The CDR3 DNA sequence: TGCGCCAGCAGCTTCCGAGCAGGGCGCGCCGGGGAGCTGTTTTTT. Translating it yields CASSFRAGRAGELFF.

This clonotype showed up just a few times. The CDR3 region is CASRLRDRGTNTEAFF. The CDR3 DNA sequence: TGTGCCAGCAGGCTCCGGGACAGGGGTACGAACACTGAAGCTTTCTTT. The chain combines TRBV6-1 with TRBJ1-1, with 10 nucleotides matching TRBD1. CDR1 is MNHNS, CDR2 SASEGT, per germline. Losses at the gene ends were 6 bases for V and 1 base for J; bases not matched to a gene: 8. The CDR3 totals 16 residues.

This clonotype was detected only a few times. The chain joins TRBV7-2 to TRBJ1-5; D ambiguous. This CDR3 comprises 13 residues. Germline CDR1 and CDR2: SGHTA and FQGNSA. V shed 3 bases and J shed 11 bases, with 14 bases lying between them. CDR3 sequence (DNA): TGTGCCAGCAGCTTTCCGGGGTATGGGTCCCAGCATTTT. Protein product: CASSFPGYGSQHF.

This clonotype has a count of ten or more. The J gene is TRBJ2-5, the V gene TRBV5-6; 8 nucleotides line up with TRBD1. The length of the CDR3 is 14 residues. Trimming cost V 2 bases and J 3 bases; bases outside gene matches: 3. The germline gives CDR1 SGHDT, CDR2 YYEEEE. CDR3 coding DNA: TGTGCCAGCAGCTTCCAGGGACAGGAAGAGACCCAGTACTTC. Translating gives CASSFQGQEETQYF.

This chain connects TRBV7-9 to TRBJ1-2; 9 bases are shared with TRBD1. The CDR3 has 15 residues. Trimming removed 5 bases from V and 4 bases from J; junction bases left unmatched: 8. Germline CDR1 is SEHNR and CDR2 is FQNEAQ (reference sequence). CDR3 sequence: CASSANRGLRYGYTF. In DNA, the CDR3 is TGTGCCAGCAGCGCTAACAGGGGGCTGCGCTATGGCTACACCTTC. Full variable domain (remainder filled in from reference TRBV7-9 and TRBJ1-2): DTGVSQNPRHKITKRGQNVTFRCDPISEHNRLYWYRQTLGQGPEFLTYFQNEAQLEKSRLLSDRFSAERPKGSFSTLEIQRTEQGDSAMYLCASSANRGLRYGYTFGSGTRLTVV.

This clonotype was counted between two and nine times. The chain has TRBV20-1 and TRBJ2-7; no clear D. From germline, CDR1 is DFQATT and CDR2 SNEGSKA (reference sequence). The CDR3 sequence is 14 residues long. Trimming pared 3 bases from V and 7 bases from J, leaving 19 bases between. For the CDR3, the DNA is TGCAGTGCTAGGGTGCCGTTGGGGTCTGGTGAGCAGTACTTC. Protein sequence: CSARVPLGSGEQYF.